This T cell receptor (beta chain) was found in a study of blood T cells in healthy people across ages. PCR was performed a second time for roughly 7 to 11 cycles using a sample-barcoded 5' primer and a J-beta primer mix. The authors tagged each cDNA molecule using a template-switch adaptor with 12 random nucleotides. TCRdb analysed the 5' RACE reads with MiXCR anew, one entry per CDR3 protein. The table includes 1.5 million to 2 million distinct CDR3 sequences, roughly 30% detected once. General study findings and limits: Possibly confounding the expanded clonotype changes was the fact that donor CMV status was unknown.

In each sample, at least 7 million PBMCs were isolated. The total RNA that was extracted per sample amounted to at least 5 micrograms. This clonotype appeared a few times. Its antigen is as yet unknown. V was cut by 7 bases and J by 3 bases, with 15 bases left in between. Per the germline V gene, CDR1 is SQVTM and CDR2 is ANQGSEA. This CDR3 comprises 13 residues. The sequence was collected from a woman aged 25 to 39 in good health. The sample consisted of blood. The V call is TRBV29-1, the J call TRBJ1-2, with D unresolved. CDR3 sequence (DNA): TGCAGCGGAGGAACAGCTGACTACTATGGCTACACCTTC. Protein sequence: CSGGTADYYGYTF.